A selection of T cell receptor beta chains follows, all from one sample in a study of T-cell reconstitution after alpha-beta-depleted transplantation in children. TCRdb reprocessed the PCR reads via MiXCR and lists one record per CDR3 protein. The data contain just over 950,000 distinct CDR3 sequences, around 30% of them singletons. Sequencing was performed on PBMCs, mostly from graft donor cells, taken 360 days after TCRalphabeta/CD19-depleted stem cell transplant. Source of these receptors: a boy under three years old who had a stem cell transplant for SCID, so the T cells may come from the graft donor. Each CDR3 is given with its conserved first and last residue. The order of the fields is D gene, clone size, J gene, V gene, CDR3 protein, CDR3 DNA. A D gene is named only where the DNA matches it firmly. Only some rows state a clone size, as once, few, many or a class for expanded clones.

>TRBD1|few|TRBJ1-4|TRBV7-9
CASSLGGQGEKLFF
TGTGCCAGCAGCTTAGGGGGACAGGGAGAGAAACTGTTTTTT
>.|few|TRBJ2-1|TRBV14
CASSHTGHEQFF
TGTGCCAGCAGCCACACAGGGCATGAGCAGTTCTTC
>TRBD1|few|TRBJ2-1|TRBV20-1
CSASKDRDNEQFF
TGCAGTGCTAGTAAGGACAGGGACAATGAGCAGTTCTTC
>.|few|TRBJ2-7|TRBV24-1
CATSEPGTYEQYF
TGTGCCACCAGTGAACCCGGGACTTACGAGCAGTACTTC
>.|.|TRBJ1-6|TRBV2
CASRDSYNSPLHF
TGTGCCAGCAGGGACAGCTATAATTCACCCCTCCACTTT
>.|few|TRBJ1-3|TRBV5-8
CASSLERGNTIYF
TGTGCCAGCAGCCTGGAAAGAGGAAACACCATATATTTT
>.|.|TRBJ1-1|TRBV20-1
CSARDRAGSTEAFF
TGCAGTGCTAGAGATCGGGCGGGGAGCACTGAAGCTTTCTTT
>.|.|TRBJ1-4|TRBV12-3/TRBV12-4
CASSPWINEKLFF
TGTGCCAGCAGCCCATGGATTAATGAAAAACTGTTTTTT
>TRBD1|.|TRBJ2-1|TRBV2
CASRRTGPTYNEQFF
TGTGCCAGCAGGAGGACAGGGCCTACCTACAATGAGCAGTTCTTC
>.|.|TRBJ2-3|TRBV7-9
CAAVGDTQYF
TGTGCCGCCGTCGGGGATACGCAGTATTTT
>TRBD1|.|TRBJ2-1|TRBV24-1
CATSAVNRGARDEQFF
TGTGCCACCAGTGCCGTGAACAGGGGAGCCAGGGATGAGCAGTTCTTC
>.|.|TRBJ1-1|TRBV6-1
CASSRYSRGNTEAFF
TGTGCCAGCTCTCGGTATTCAAGGGGAAACACTGAAGCTTTCTTT
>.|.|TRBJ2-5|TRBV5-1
CASNPYGDQETQYF
TGCGCCAGCAATCCCTACGGGGATCAAGAGACCCAGTACTTC
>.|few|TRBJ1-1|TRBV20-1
CSARLGLMNTEAFF
TGCAGTGCTAGACTCGGGTTGATGAACACTGAAGCTTTCTTT
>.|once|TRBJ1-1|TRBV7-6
CASSPSTMGTEAFF
TGTGCCAGCAGCCCATCAACCATGGGGACTGAAGCTTTCTTT
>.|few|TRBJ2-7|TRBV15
CATSRDIAADEQYF
TGTGCCACCAGCAGAGATATTGCCGCGGACGAGCAGTACTTC
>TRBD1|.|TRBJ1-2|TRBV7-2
CASSWARTGLTYGYTF
TGTGCCAGCAGCTGGGCCAGGACAGGGCTTACCTATGGCTACACCTTC
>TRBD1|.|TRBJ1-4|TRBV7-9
CAVQGARSEKLFF
TGTGCCGTACAGGGGGCGCGTTCGGAAAAACTGTTTTTT
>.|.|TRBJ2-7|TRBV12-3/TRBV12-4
CASSFGQIVYEQYF
TGTGCCAGCAGTTTTGGACAGATCGTATACGAGCAGTACTTC
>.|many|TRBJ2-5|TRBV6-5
CASSRTGETQYF
TGTGCCAGCAGTCGGACCGGGGAGACCCAGTACTTC
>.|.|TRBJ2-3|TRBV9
CASSAGTDTDTQYF
TGTGCCAGCAGCGCCGGGACTGATACAGATACGCAGTATTTT
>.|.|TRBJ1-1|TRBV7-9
CASSLGAGQNTEAFF
TGTGCCAGCAGCTTAGGGGCAGGCCAGAACACTGAAGCTTTCTTT
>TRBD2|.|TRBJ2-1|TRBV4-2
CASSQDGPVFVASGGYEQFF
TGTGCCAGCAGCCAAGATGGTCCCGTTTTTGTGGCTAGCGGGGGCTATGAGCAGTTCTTC
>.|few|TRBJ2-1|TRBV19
CASGRQGLYNEQFF
TGTGCCAGCGGACGACAGGGACTCTACAATGAGCAGTTCTTC
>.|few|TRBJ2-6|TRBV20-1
CSARQASGANVLTF
TGCAGTGCCCGACAGGCCTCTGGGGCCAACGTCCTGACTTTC
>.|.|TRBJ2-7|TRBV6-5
CASSYTDGPYEQYF
TGTGCCAGCAGTTACACGGACGGCCCCTACGAGCAGTACTTC
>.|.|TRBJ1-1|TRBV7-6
CASSRTDGTEAFF
TGTGCCAGCAGCCGGACAGACGGCACTGAAGCTTTCTTT
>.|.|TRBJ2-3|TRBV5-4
CASSLARTGPDTQYF
TGTGCCAGCAGCTTGGCCAGGACTGGACCAGATACGCAGTATTTT
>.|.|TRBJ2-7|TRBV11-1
CASSFSGLTYEQYF
TGTGCCAGCAGCTTTTCGGGGCTTACCTACGAGCAGTACTTC
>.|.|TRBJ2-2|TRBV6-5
CASSYSIRQGGGGELFF
TGTGCCAGCAGTTACTCGATACGCCAAGGGGGTGGCGGGGAGCTGTTTTTT
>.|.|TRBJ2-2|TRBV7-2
CASSVKLANTGELFF
TGTGCCAGCAGCGTGAAACTGGCGAACACCGGGGAGCTGTTTTTT
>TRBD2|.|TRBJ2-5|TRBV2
CASRGSGLAETQYF
TGTGCCAGCAGGGGTTCGGGACTAGCGGAGACCCAGTACTTC
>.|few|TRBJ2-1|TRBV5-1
CASSLEREYNEQFF
TGCGCCAGCAGCTTGGAGCGAGAGTACAATGAGCAGTTCTTC
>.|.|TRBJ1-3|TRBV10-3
CAISGGRNGNTIYF
TGTGCCATCAGCGGGGGCCGGAACGGAAACACCATATATTTT
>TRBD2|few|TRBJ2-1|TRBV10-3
CASRPGLAYNEQFF
TGTGCCAGTCGCCCGGGACTAGCATACAATGAGCAGTTCTTC
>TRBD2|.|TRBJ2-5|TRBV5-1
CASSSFGLAESETQYF
TGCGCCAGCAGCTCCTTTGGACTAGCGGAGAGTGAGACCCAGTACTTC
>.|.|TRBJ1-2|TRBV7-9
CASSLEGIALRGYTF
TGTGCCAGCAGCTTAGAAGGGATTGCGCTGCGGGGCTACACCTTC
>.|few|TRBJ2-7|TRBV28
CASTPVALSSYEQYF
TGTGCCAGCACACCGGTCGCACTGAGCTCCTACGAGCAGTACTTC
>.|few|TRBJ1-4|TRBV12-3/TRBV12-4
CASSVSGGWEKLFF
TGTGCCAGCAGTGTGAGCGGGGGCTGGGAAAAACTGTTTTTT
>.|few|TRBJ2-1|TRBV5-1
CASSPADRDYNEQFF
TGCGCCAGCAGCCCCGCGGACCGAGATTACAATGAGCAGTTCTTC
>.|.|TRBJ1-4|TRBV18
CASSPRGEAHATNEKLFF
TGTGCCAGCTCACCCCGGGGTGAAGCCCATGCAACTAATGAAAAACTGTTTTTT
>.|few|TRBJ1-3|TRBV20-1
CSARATGSSGNTIYF
TGCAGTGCTAGGGCCACAGGCTCCTCTGGAAACACCATATATTTT
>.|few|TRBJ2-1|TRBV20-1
CSARSLIGEQFF
TGCAGTGCTAGATCTCTCATTGGTGAGCAGTTCTTC
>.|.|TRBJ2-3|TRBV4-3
CASSQDRSSTDTQYF
TGCGCCAGCAGCCAAGATCGGTCTTCAACAGATACGCAGTATTTT
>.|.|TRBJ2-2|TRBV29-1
CSVAPSYTGELFF
TGCAGCGTTGCCCCAAGCTACACCGGGGAGCTGTTTTTT
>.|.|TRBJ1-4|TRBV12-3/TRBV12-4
CASSFLGGLGEKLFF
TGTGCCAGCAGTTTCCTGGGGGGATTAGGTGAAAAACTGTTTTTT
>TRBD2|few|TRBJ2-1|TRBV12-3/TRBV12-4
CASSLEALAGSTRQFF
TGTGCCAGCAGTTTGGAGGCCCTAGCGGGGAGTACAAGGCAGTTCTTC
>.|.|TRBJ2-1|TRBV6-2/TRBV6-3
CASSFNGRNDEQFF
TGTGCCAGCAGTTTCAACGGTAGGAACGATGAGCAGTTCTTC
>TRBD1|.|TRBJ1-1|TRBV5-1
CASSLISGQGTEAFF
TGCGCCAGCAGCTTAATCTCGGGACAGGGCACTGAAGCTTTCTTT
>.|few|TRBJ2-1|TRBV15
CATSRVVGGAIGNEQFF
TGTGCCACCAGCAGAGTCGTGGGGGGGGCGATCGGCAATGAGCAGTTCTTC
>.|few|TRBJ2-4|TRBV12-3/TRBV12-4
CASSPSREAKNIQYF
TGTGCCAGCAGCCCAAGCAGGGAAGCCAAAAACATTCAGTACTTC
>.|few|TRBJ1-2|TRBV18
CASSQDTTPYGYTF
TGTGCCAGCTCTCAGGACACAACCCCTTATGGCTACACCTTC